A selection of T cell receptor beta chains follows, all from one sample in a study of T-cell memory formation after mild COVID-19. TCRdb independently ran MiXCR on the 5' RACE reads; one entry per CDR3 protein. Here the sample spans 350,000 to 500,000 distinct CDR3 sequences, about 25% being singletons. The sequenced material came from PBMCs or a T cell subset sorted from them (not recorded which). The receptors derive from an adult woman who had mild COVID-19 (a few samples of this study predate the infection). Cell type and time point are not known. Each CDR3 is given with its conserved first and last residue. The order of the fields is D gene, J gene, V gene, clone size, CDR3 protein, CDR3 DNA. The D gene is left open where the match is weak. Expanded clones are given a class, and other clones once, few, many or no size at all.

TRBD1	TRBJ2-7	TRBV6-5	-	CASSYGQGNTYEQYF	TGTGCCAGCAGTTATGGACAGGGGAATACCTACGAGCAGTACTTC
TRBD2	TRBJ2-5	TRBV20-1	few	CSAIAGGPRETQYF	TGCAGTGCTATAGCGGGAGGGCCTCGGGAGACCCAGTACTTC
-	TRBJ2-1	TRBV7-9	few	CASSHPGSGIDGEQFF	TGTGCCAGCAGCCACCCGGGGAGCGGTATAGATGGTGAGCAGTTCTTC
-	TRBJ2-3	TRBV20-1	-	CSAPDLTWYTDTQYF	TGCAGTGCCCCGGACCTTACTTGGTACACAGATACGCAGTATTTT
-	TRBJ2-2	TRBV29-1	-	CSVLIGELFF	TGCAGCGTTCTGATCGGGGAGCTGTTTTTT
TRBD2	TRBJ2-1	TRBV10-3	few	CAISPGEGPTYNEQFF	TGTGCCATCAGTCCTGGGGAGGGGCCAACCTACAATGAGCAGTTCTTC
-	TRBJ1-5	TRBV7-3	few	CASTSDSNQPQHF	TGTGCCAGCACGTCGGATAGCAATCAGCCCCAGCATTTT
TRBD1	TRBJ2-7	TRBV4-1	once	CASSLRQGTSYEQYF	TGCGCCAGCAGCCTTAGACAGGGGACCTCCTACGAGCAGTACTTC
TRBD1	TRBJ1-2	TRBV3-1	-	CASTPRTGTTFYGYTF	TGTGCCAGCACCCCCCGGACAGGAACGACATTCTATGGCTACACCTTC
TRBD1	TRBJ2-2	TRBV27	few	CASSNDRGIIGELFF	TGTGCCAGCAGCAACGACAGGGGGATTATCGGGGAGCTGTTTTTT
-	TRBJ2-7	TRBV4-1	few	CASSQRELGEQYF	TGCGCCAGCAGCCAACGGGAGCTAGGCGAGCAGTACTTC